The 21 T cell receptor beta chains in this list originate from one sample, sequenced in a study of T cell repertoires in cytomegalovirus infection. Which antigens these TCRs recognize remains unknown. TCRdb independently ran MiXCR on the reads; one entry per CDR3 protein. The table has 550,000 to 850,000 distinct CDR3 sequences, around 35% seen once. The sequencing used cultured PBMCs, collected from culture after CMV antigen stimulation. These receptors were collected from a human donor in good health (CMV status not recorded). Some clones in this sample may be carry-over from other donors' samples.

V usage is TRBV7-2 and J usage is TRBJ2-7; D perhaps matches TRBD1 (5 bases). The CDR3 sequence is 14 residues long. Germline values: CDR1 SGHTA, CDR2 FQGNSA. Trimming removed 1 base at V and 3 bases at J, with 10 bases between. The CDR3 loop is CASSLGQGLYEQYF. The DNA of the CDR3 is TGTGCCAGCAGCTTAGGCCAGGGCCTCTACGAGCAGTACTTC. Using reference TRBV7-2 and TRBJ2-7 for the parts outside the CDR3, the full variable domain is GAGVSQSPSNKVTEKGKDVELRCDPISGHTALYWYRQSLGQGLEFLIYFQGNSAPDKSGLPSDRFSAERTGGSVSTLTIQRTQQEDSAVYLCASSLGQGLYEQYFGPGTRLTVT.

This clonotype was recorded a few times. The chain couples TRBV7-2 to TRBJ1-2; D gene unclear. In germline, CDR1 is SGHTA, CDR2 FQGNSA. With 5 bases removed from V and 4 bases from J, the gap between germline ends came to 14 bases. The CDR3 is made up of 14 amino acids. The DNA of the CDR3 is TGTGCCAGCAGCGATATTGGGCCCGCCTATGGCTACACCTTC. Translation: CASSDIGPAYGYTF.

This chain links TRBV2 with TRBJ1-5, with TRBD1 as a possible D gene (6 bases). The CDR3 is made up of 13 amino acids. The ends were cut back, 7 bases at V and 6 bases at J, with 13 bases in the middle. Per the germline V gene, CDR1 is SNHLY and CDR2 is FYNNEI. The CDR3 loop reads CASKGDTVQPQHF. The CDR3 DNA sequence: TGTGCCAGCAAAGGGGACACTGTTCAGCCCCAGCATTTT.

The table lists this clonotype with a few counts. This chain links TRBV12-5 with TRBJ1-5; 7 bases fit TRBD1. Trimming removed 0 bases from V and 2 bases from J; junction bases left unmatched: 4. The CDR3 is made up of 16 amino acids. Germline assignment: CDR1 LGHNT and CDR2 FRNRAP. This CDR3 is CASGLVTGTGNQPQHF. CDR3 bases: TGTGCTAGTGGTTTGGTAACGGGGACAGGCAATCAGCCCCAGCATTTT.

This clonotype showed up just a few times. The V call is TRBV7-2, the J call TRBJ2-1; possibly TRBD2 for D (7 bases). Germline V CDR1 and CDR2: SGHTA, FQGNSA. The CDR3 contains 14 residues. Trimming pared 6 bases from V and 10 bases from J, leaving 19 bases between. CDR3: CASRPLTGREEQFF. The DNA of the CDR3 is TGTGCCAGCAGACCTTTAACAGGGAGGGAGGAGCAGTTCTTC.

This clonotype was counted only a few times. The genes are TRBV12-5 and TRBJ1-1, with D perhaps TRBD1 (5 bases). The CDR3 covers 16 residues. Looked up from germline, CDR1 is LGHNT and CDR2 is FRNRAP. The germline V and J ends were trimmed by 8 bases and 4 bases, with 23 bases remaining between them. The CDR3: CASSLIMGELLTEAFF. The CDR3 DNA follows: TGTGCTAGTTCCTTAATCATGGGGGAGCTGCTCACTGAAGCTTTCTTT.

This chain links TRBV7-9 with TRBJ1-2; D remains ambiguous. The CDR3 consists of 15 residues. V was trimmed by 5 bases and J by 8 bases, leaving 21 bases between them. The germline gives CDR1 SEHNR, CDR2 FQNEAQ (reference sequence). CDR3: CASSKLSHRDKGYTF. CDR3 DNA: TGTGCCAGCAGCAAGCTGTCACATCGAGATAAAGGCTACACCTTC. Full variable domain (outside the CDR3, taken from reference TRBV7-9 and TRBJ1-2): DTGVSQNPRHKITKRGQNVTFRCDPISEHNRLYWYRQTLGQGPEFLTYFQNEAQLEKSRLLSDRFSAERPKGSFSTLEIQRTEQGDSAMYLCASSKLSHRDKGYTFGSGTRLTVV.

This clonotype has only a few counts. The chain links TRBV7-9 to TRBJ2-2; the match to TRBD1 covers 8 bases. The CDR3 covers 15 residues. Germline assignment: CDR1 SEHNR and CDR2 FQNEAQ (reference sequence). V gave up 5 bases and J gave up 3 bases; unmatched junction bases: 5. The DNA of the CDR3 is TGTGCCAGCAGCCACGGACAGGGTTACACCGGGGAGCTGTTTTTT. This sequence encodes CASSHGQGYTGELFF. The full variable domain, with the rest looked up from reference TRBV7-9 and TRBJ2-2, is DTGVSQNPRHKITKRGQNVTFRCDPISEHNRLYWYRQTLGQGPEFLTYFQNEAQLEKSRLLSDRFSAERPKGSFSTLEIQRTEQGDSAMYLCASSHGQGYTGELFFGEGSRLTVL.

The V gene is TRBV12-3 or TRBV12-4, the J gene TRBJ2-3; 12 bases line up with TRBD2. The CDR3 is 17 residues long. After removal of 2 bases from V and 1 base from J, the junction contained 4 bases not matched to a gene. The CDR3 DNA follows: TGTGCCAGCAGTTTAACCTGGACTAGCGGGGGCACAGATACGCAGTATTTT. Translation: CASSLTWTSGGTDTQYF.

This clonotype has ten or more counts. The rearrangement links TRBV7-2 to TRBJ2-5; D is undetermined. V was cut by 2 bases and J by 2 bases, with 9 bases left in between. The germline V gene encodes CDR1 SGHTA and CDR2 FQGNSA. The CDR3 spans 14 residues. The CDR3 bases are TGTGCCAGCAGCTTATGGGCGCATCAAGAGACCCAGTACTTC. It specifies CASSLWAHQETQYF.

This clonotype was counted only a few times. The chain recombines TRBV12-3 or TRBV12-4 with TRBJ2-3; weak D call: TRBD1 (6 bases). The CDR3 is made up of 15 amino acids. V was pared by 2 bases and J by 2 bases, with 11 bases between. Here the CDR3 reads CASSLYRDFTDTQYF. The CDR3 DNA sequence: TGTGCCAGCAGTTTATACAGGGATTTCACAGATACGCAGTATTTT.

This chain uses TRBV6-2 or TRBV6-3 with TRBJ2-1, with D perhaps assigned TRBD1 or TRBD2 (6 bases each). Germline CDR1 MNHEY, CDR2 SVGEGT. The germline V and J ends were trimmed by 7 bases and 2 bases, with 18 bases remaining between them. The CDR3 is made up of 16 amino acids. CDR3 DNA: TGTGCCAGCACCTCCACCCGGGGGCCCGCCTACAATGAGCAGTTCTTC. It specifies CASTSTRGPAYNEQFF.

This clonotype was recorded once. The chain links TRBV24-1 to TRBJ2-3; D remains ambiguous. Germline V gives CDR1 KGHDR, CDR2 SFDVKD. V was clipped by 3 bases and J by 1 base, with 1 base between them. The length of the CDR3 is 12 residues. The CDR3 loop reads CATSDRTDTQYF. As DNA, the CDR3 is TGTGCCACCAGTGATCGCACAGATACGCAGTATTTT.

The rearrangement joins TRBV10-3 to TRBJ1-3; D gene uncertain. This CDR3 spans 16 amino acids. The V gene's germline CDR1 is ENHRY and CDR2 SYGVKD. Trimming shortened V by 0 bases and J by 0 bases, and 9 bases separated the two germline ends. The CDR3 loop is CAISESQALSGNTIYF. In DNA, the CDR3 is TGTGCCATCAGTGAGTCGCAGGCTCTCTCTGGAAACACCATATATTTT.

This clonotype came up many times. The chain combines TRBV12-3 or TRBV12-4 with TRBJ1-5, with D possibly TRBD1 on 5 matching bases. This CDR3 has 15 amino acids. The V and J ends lost 2 bases and 7 bases respectively, with 15 bases between them. CDR3 loop: CASSLQMGVGQPQHF. CDR3 coding DNA: TGTGCCAGCAGTTTACAAATGGGGGTGGGCCAGCCCCAGCATTTT.

This clonotype was seen a few times. The V call is TRBV4-1, the J call TRBJ1-3, with no clear D. Looked up from germline, CDR1 is MGHRA and CDR2 is YSYEKL. Trimming cost V 1 base and J 4 bases, with 14 bases left between them. The CDR3 is 16 amino acids. CDR3: CASSQVVGVIGNTIYF. CDR3 nucleotide sequence: TGCGCCAGCAGCCAAGTCGTCGGGGTGATAGGAAACACCATATATTTT.

The V and J genes are TRBV5-4 and TRBJ2-3, with D uncertain. The CDR3 sequence is 15 residues long. The germline V gene encodes CDR1 SGHNT and CDR2 YYREEE (reference sequence). The ends were cut back, 0 bases at V and 6 bases at J, with 14 bases in the middle. CDR3: CASSLEATRFDTQYF. The CDR3 coding sequence is TGTGCCAGCAGCTTGGAGGCCACTCGATTCGATACGCAGTATTTT.

This clonotype was found many times. The chain joins TRBV7-6 to TRBJ2-7; no reliable D call. Trimming took off 2 bases at V and 0 bases at J, with 8 bases between the two ends. The V gene's germline CDR1 is SGHVS and CDR2 FNYEAQ. The CDR3 is 14 residues long. The CDR3 bases are TGTGCCAGCAGCTTACTGGACCTCTCCTACGAGCAGTACTTC. Translating it yields CASSLLDLSYEQYF.

This clonotype has a handful of counts. The chain joins TRBV12-3 or TRBV12-4 to TRBJ2-7; 8 nucleotides align to TRBD2. The CDR3 is 16 amino acids. J lost 6 bases, V lost 0 bases, and 10 bases had no gene match. The CDR3 nucleotides read TGTGCCAGCAGTTTAGCGAGTTTAGCGGGACGAACCGAGCAGTACTTC. Translating it yields CASSLASLAGRTEQYF.

This clonotype appeared many times. This CDR3 reads CASSFTGMEGYTF. CDR3 sequence (DNA): TGTGCCAGCAGCTTTACAGGGATGGAGGGCTACACCTTC. The chain employs TRBV7-2 and TRBJ1-2; possible D gene TRBD1, 6 bases. The germline V and J ends were trimmed by 3 bases and 8 bases, with 13 bases remaining between them. Germline CDR1 SGHTA, CDR2 FQGNSA. This CDR3 has 13 amino acids.

This clonotype was counted a few times. The V call is TRBV7-2, the J call TRBJ2-1, with D perhaps TRBD2 (6 bases). The germline CDR1 and CDR2 sequences are SGHTA and FQGNSA. The V end was cut by 3 bases, the J end by 0 bases, with 9 bases between. The CDR3 covers 15 residues. Written as DNA, the CDR3 is TGTGCCAGCAGCTTTACTAGCTACTCCTACAATGAGCAGTTCTTC. This sequence encodes CASSFTSYSYNEQFF.